The clone carrying this TCR beta chain came up a few times. Authors' analysis steps: The assay estimated nucleated cells by amplifying reference gene primers. Libraries were prepared by immunoSEQ multiplex PCR; TCRdb keeps only in-frame clonotypes and omits some of them. Clone size and V and J calls were adopted from that table, with D and trimming inferred from the DNA. Found here are 200,000 to 250,000 clones, about four fifths of them singletons; the top ten hold 6.5% to 9%. There are 13 residues in the CDR3. Germline loops: CDR1 LGHDT, CDR2 YNNKEL (reference sequence). Trimming removed 4 bases at V and 8 bases at J, with 11 bases between. The sample comes from a study of blood T cell repertoires in COVID-19. At the level of the study: Donors in the United States, Italy and Spain gave samples during acute or convalescent COVID-19. The analysed material was cDNA or gDNA that came from T cells, B-cell-depleted T cells, or PBMCs.

Seattle researchers signed up patients amid active infection and tracked them longitudinally. The clonotype originates from a woman at least 80 years old with COVID-19, enrolled during active disease. V usage is TRBV3-1 (or the pseudogene TRBV3-2) and J usage is TRBJ1-4; no clear D. Sequencing was done on a sample of peripheral blood. The CDR3 region is CASSRMNGEKLFF. The CDR3 DNA sequence: TGTGCCAGCAGCCGAATGAATGGCGAAAAACTGTTTTTT.